These 13 T cell receptor beta chains were sequenced from one sample in a study of PD-1 blockade in mismatch repair-deficient tumors. Clones were sequenced by immunoSEQ multiplex PCR, and TCRdb holds only the in-frame ones, with some missing. Of 60,000 to 70,000 clones in the sample, about 91% were seen once. The material was peripheral blood, obtained 52 weeks after starting pembrolizumab. The receptors originated from an adult with mismatch repair-deficient cancer.

The chain joins TRBV7-6 to TRBJ1-3; possibly TRBD1 for D (5 bases). CDR3 length equals 17 residues. V was trimmed by 1 base and J by 11 bases, leaving 24 bases between them. The germline V gene has CDR1 SGHVS and CDR2 FNYEAQ. The CDR3 region has the DNA TGTGCCAGCAGCTTAGAGGTCCTAGGGGCCGCCAGACCCGCCATATATTTT. Translation gives CASSLEVLGAARPAIYF.

CDR3 DNA: TGTGCCAGCAGCGAACTTCAGGGGGCCACAGATACGCAGTATTTT. This gives the protein CASSELQGATDTQYF. The chain uses TRBV9 and TRBJ2-3; 8 nucleotides match TRBD1. The CDR3 totals 15 residues. The junction had 5 bases not matched to a gene; V was cut back by 3 bases and J by 2 bases. CDR1 and CDR2 (germline): SGDLS, YYNGEE.

V usage is TRBV7-9 and J usage is TRBJ2-7; 9 bases line up with TRBD2. Germline CDR1 and CDR2: SEHNR and FQNEAQ (reference sequence). V shed 1 base, J shed 5 bases, and the junction held 6 bases outside the gene matches. The CDR3 has 15 amino acids. CDR3: CASSLGGSGSHEQYF. The CDR3 bases are TGTGCCAGCAGCTTAGGTGGTAGCGGGAGCCACGAGCAGTACTTC.

The chain links TRBV28 to TRBJ2-1, with no clear D. The CDR3 covers 14 residues. The germline V gene has CDR1 MDHEN and CDR2 SYDVKM. V was cut by 6 bases and J by 0 bases, with 9 bases left in between. The CDR3 loop reads CASSGPSSYNEQFF. The CDR3 coding sequence is TGTGCCAGCAGCGGGCCCAGCTCCTACAATGAGCAGTTCTTC.

The chain is built from TRBV7-2 and TRBJ2-4, with 9 bases that match TRBD1. Germline CDR1 reads SGHTA; CDR2 reads FQGNSA. The CDR3 is made up of 15 amino acids. J gave up 9 bases and V 3 bases, and 9 bases lay outside the gene matches. This CDR3 reads CASSFSPGQGAIQYF. CDR3 nucleotides: TGTGCCAGCAGCTTCAGCCCGGGACAGGGAGCCATTCAGTACTTC.

The chain joins TRBV2 to TRBJ2-5; D unresolved. Germline CDR1 reads SNHLY; CDR2 reads FYNNEI. The CDR3 runs 12 residues. The V end lost 4 bases, the J end lost 4 bases, and 7 bases lay between the germline ends. Here the CDR3 DNA reads TGTGCCAGCAGTGCCCTCCGAGAGACCCAGTACTTC. Its protein is CASSALRETQYF.

This rearrangement joins TRBV2 to TRBJ2-7, with TRBD1 as a possible D gene (6 bases). This CDR3 has 14 residues. The ends were cut back, 4 bases at V and 3 bases at J, with 13 bases in the middle. The germline V gene has CDR1 SNHLY and CDR2 FYNNEI. CDR3 DNA: TGTGCCAGCAGTGGACAGGCTGAAAGCTACGAGCAGTACTTC. It specifies CASSGQAESYEQYF.

The genes are TRBV9 and TRBJ1-2, with D unresolved. The CDR3 runs to 14 residues. Germline CDR1 reads SGDLS; CDR2 reads YYNGEE. Trimming took 4 bases from V and 6 from J, leaving 16 bases between them. The CDR3 DNA reads as TGTGCCAGCAGCACGCAGCTTAGCCCCCATGGCTACACCTTC. Its translation is CASSTQLSPHGYTF.

This clone was found once. This chain connects TRBV13 to TRBJ1-5; D remains ambiguous. V lost 6 bases and J lost 4, with 1 base in between. Germline V lookup: CDR1 PRHDT, CDR2 FYEKMQ (reference sequence). The CDR3 has 10 residues. CDR3 in amino acids: CASRNQPQHF. CDR3 nucleotide sequence: TGTGCCAGCAGGAATCAGCCCCAGCATTTT.

CDR3 bases: TGTGCCAGCAGCGTAGGGACTAGCGGATACAATGAGCAGTTCTTC. It specifies CASSVGTSGYNEQFF. The rearrangement links TRBV9 to TRBJ2-1; TRBD2 matches 10 bases. This CDR3 is built from 15 residues. With V trimmed by 0 bases and J by 4 bases, 1 base remained unmatched. Germline CDR1 reads SGDLS; CDR2 reads YYNGEE.

This chain joins TRBV19 and TRBJ1-5; 12 bases agree with TRBD1. V shed 10 bases and J 6 bases; nucleotides not matched to a gene: 4. Germline CDR1 LNHDA, CDR2 SQIVND (reference sequence). This CDR3 is 13 amino acids long. The CDR3 nucleotides are TGTGCCATTGGGACAGGGGGCGGTCAGCCCCAGCATTTT. Its translation is CAIGTGGGQPQHF.

In its sample, this clone was seen a few times. This chain joins TRBV7-9 and TRBJ2-7; no firm D call. The germline V gene encodes CDR1 SEHNR and CDR2 FQNEAQ (reference sequence). The CDR3 consists of 13 residues. V dropped 1 base and J dropped 3 bases, with 7 bases sitting between them. CDR3 DNA: TGTGCCAGCAGCTTAGAGCCCCACTACGAGCAGTACTTC. Its protein is CASSLEPHYEQYF.

V is TRBV13 and J is TRBJ2-2; TRBD2 matches 7 bases. Germline CDR1 reads PRHDT; CDR2 reads FYEKMQ (reference sequence). The junction had 11 bases not matched to a gene; V was cut back by 5 bases and J by 5 bases. The CDR3 runs to 16 residues. The CDR3 nucleotides are TGTGCCAGCAGCCCACTCCTAGCGGTAGGGACCGGGGAGCTGTTTTTT. Translating gives CASSPLLAVGTGELFF.